The next 5 T cell receptor beta chains were all read from a single sample in a study of cytomegalovirus exposure and HLA in healthy donors. Some clones are missing from TCRdb's copy, which holds only in-frame ones; the method was immunoSEQ multiplex PCR. In the table there are approximately 180,000 clones, roughly 82% of which are singletons. The sequenced material came from PBMCs. All receptors derive from a young woman in good health and CMV-seronegative.

The chain joins TRBV29-1 to TRBJ2-1, with D possibly TRBD1 on 6 matching bases. Germline V gene data show CDR1 as SQVTM and CDR2 as ANQGSEA. Trimming took 3 bases from V and 7 from J, leaving 13 bases between them. The CDR3 runs to 13 residues. The CDR3 nucleotides are TGCAGCGTTGATCGGAGACAGGAAAATGAGCAGTTCTTC. Translating it yields CSVDRRQENEQFF.

The CDR3 DNA follows: TGTGCCAGCAGCCCGGGATCCTACGAGCAGTACTTC. Its translation is CASSPGSYEQYF. The V and J genes are TRBV5-6 and TRBJ2-7; weak D call: TRBD2 (5 bases). There are 12 residues in the CDR3. Trimming took off 4 bases at V and 1 base at J, with 6 bases between the two ends. Germline CDR1 is SGHDT and CDR2 is YYEEEE.

The J gene is TRBJ2-7, the V gene TRBV7-9, with 9 bases lining up with TRBD2. This CDR3 has 15 amino acids. The germline gives CDR1 SEHNR, CDR2 FQNEAQ (reference sequence). V lost 5 bases and J lost 2; bases outside the gene matches: 7. The CDR3 bases are TGTGCCAGCAGCCCGCAGGGCGGGAGGGCCTACGAGCAGTACTTC. Protein sequence: CASSPQGGRAYEQYF.

The chain has TRBV11-2 and TRBJ2-3; 11 nucleotides line up with TRBD2. Trimming took 5 bases from V and 4 from J; bases not matched to a gene: 11. The CDR3 loop spans 17 amino acids. Germline lookup yields CDR1 SGHAT and CDR2 FQNNGV. In DNA form, the CDR3 reads TGTGCCAGCAGCGGGGCGGTAGCGGGAGGGCCCCCAGATACGCAGTATTTT. Protein sequence: CASSGAVAGGPPDTQYF.

This clone came up once. The V call is TRBV5-6, the J call TRBJ2-5; a possible D gene is TRBD1 (5 bases). In germline, CDR1 is SGHDT, CDR2 YYEEEE. The CDR3 sequence is 15 residues long. Trimming removed 3 bases at V and 5 bases at J, with 17 bases between. The CDR3, as DNA: TGTGCCAGCAGCTCGACAGTACCTACCTCGGAGACCCAGTACTTC. Protein sequence: CASSSTVPTSETQYF.